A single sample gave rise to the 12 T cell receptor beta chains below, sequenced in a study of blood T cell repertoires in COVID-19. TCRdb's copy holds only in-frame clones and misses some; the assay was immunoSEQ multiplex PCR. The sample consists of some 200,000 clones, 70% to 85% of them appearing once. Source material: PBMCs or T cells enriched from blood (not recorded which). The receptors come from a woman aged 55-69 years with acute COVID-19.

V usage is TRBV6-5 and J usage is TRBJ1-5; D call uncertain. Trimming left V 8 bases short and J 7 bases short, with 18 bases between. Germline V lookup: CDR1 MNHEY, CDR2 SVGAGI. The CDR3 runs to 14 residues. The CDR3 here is CASDIGNGVQPQHF. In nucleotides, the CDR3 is TGTGCCAGCGATATTGGGAACGGGGTCCAGCCCCAGCATTTT.

CDR3 sequence: CASSPQNQETQYF. The CDR3 nucleotides are TGTGCCAGCAGCCCACAGAACCAAGAGACCCAGTACTTC. The chain uses TRBV5-4 and TRBJ2-5; D gene unclear. Trimming left V 4 bases short and J 0 bases short, with 7 bases between. Germline V CDR1 and CDR2: SGHNT, YYREEE (reference sequence). This CDR3 contains 13 residues.

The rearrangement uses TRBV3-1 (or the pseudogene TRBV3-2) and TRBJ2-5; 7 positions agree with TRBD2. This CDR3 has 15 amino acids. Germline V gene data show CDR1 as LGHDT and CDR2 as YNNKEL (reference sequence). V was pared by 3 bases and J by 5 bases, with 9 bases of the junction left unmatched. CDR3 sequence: CASSQSSGPGETQYF. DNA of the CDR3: TGTGCCAGCAGCCAGTCTAGCGGCCCAGGGGAGACCCAGTACTTC.

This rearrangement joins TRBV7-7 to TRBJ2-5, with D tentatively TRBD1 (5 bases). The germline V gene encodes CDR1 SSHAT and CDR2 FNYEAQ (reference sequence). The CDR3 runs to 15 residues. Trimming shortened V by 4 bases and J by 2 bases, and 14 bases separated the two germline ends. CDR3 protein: CASSSQLTAQETQYF. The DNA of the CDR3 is TGTGCCAGCAGCTCACAATTGACAGCTCAAGAGACCCAGTACTTC.

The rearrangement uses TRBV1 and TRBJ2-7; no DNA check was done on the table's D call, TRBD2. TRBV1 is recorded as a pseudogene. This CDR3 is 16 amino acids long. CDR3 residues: CTSSHPLREESYEQYF. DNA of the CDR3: TGCACCAGCAGCCATCCTCTACGGGAGGAATCCTACGAGCAGTACTTC.

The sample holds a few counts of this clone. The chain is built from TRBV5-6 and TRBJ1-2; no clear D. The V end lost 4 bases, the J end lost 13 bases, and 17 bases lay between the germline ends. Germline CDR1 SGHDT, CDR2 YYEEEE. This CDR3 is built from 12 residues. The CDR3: CASSAGSTQPTF. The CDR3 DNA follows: TGTGCCAGCAGCGCAGGATCCACCCAGCCCACCTTC.

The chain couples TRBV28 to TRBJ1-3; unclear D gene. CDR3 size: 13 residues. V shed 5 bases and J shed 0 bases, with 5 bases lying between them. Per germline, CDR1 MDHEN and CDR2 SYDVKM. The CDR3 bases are TGTGCCAGCAGTGGCCACTCTGGAAACACCATATATTTT. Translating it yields CASSGHSGNTIYF. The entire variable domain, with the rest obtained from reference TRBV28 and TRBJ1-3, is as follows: DVKVTQSSRYLVKRTGEKVFLECVQDMDHENMFWYRQDPGLGLRLIYFSYDVKMKEKGDIPEGYSVSREKKERFSLILESASTNQTSMYLCASSGHSGNTIYFGEGSWLTVV.

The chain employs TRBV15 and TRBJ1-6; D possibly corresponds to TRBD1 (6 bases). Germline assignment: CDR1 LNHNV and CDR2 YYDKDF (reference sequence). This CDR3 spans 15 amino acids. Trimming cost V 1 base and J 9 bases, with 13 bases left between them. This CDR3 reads CATSRAQGSVSPLHF. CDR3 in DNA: TGTGCCACCAGCAGAGCCCAGGGGTCGGTTTCACCCCTCCACTTT.

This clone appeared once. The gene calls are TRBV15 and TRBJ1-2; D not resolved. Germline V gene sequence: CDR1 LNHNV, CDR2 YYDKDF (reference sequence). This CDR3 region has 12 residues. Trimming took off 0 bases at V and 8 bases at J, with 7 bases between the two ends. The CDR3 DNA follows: TGTGCCACCAGCAGAGAAGCGGGGGGCTACACCTTC. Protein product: CATSREAGGYTF. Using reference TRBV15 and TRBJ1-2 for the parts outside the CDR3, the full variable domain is DAMVIQNPRYQVTQFGKPVTLSCSQTLNHNVMYWYQQKSSQAPKLLFHYYDKDFNNEADTPDNFQSRRPNTSFCFLDIRSPGLGDTAMYLCATSREAGGYTFGSGTRLTVV.

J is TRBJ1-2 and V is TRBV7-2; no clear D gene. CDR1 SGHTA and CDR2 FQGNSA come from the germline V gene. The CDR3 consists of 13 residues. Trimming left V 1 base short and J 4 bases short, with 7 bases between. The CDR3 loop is CASSLVRSYGYTF. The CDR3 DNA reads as TGTGCCAGCAGCTTAGTGCGAAGCTATGGCTACACCTTC.

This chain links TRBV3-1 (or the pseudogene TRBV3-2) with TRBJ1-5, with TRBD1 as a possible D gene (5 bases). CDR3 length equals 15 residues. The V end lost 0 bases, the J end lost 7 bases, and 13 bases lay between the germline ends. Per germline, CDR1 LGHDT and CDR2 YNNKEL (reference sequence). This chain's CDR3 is CASSQDLTERQPQHF. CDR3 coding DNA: TGTGCCAGCAGCCAAGATTTGACAGAGAGGCAGCCCCAGCATTTT.

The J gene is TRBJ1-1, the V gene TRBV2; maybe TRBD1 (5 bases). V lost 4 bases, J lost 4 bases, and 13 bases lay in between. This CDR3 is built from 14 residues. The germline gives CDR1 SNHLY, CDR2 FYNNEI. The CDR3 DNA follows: TGTGCCAGCAGTGGGGAGGGGACGAGCACTGAAGCTTTCTTT. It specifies CASSGEGTSTEAFF.